These T cell receptor beta chains were read from a single sample in a study of post-analysis software for immune sequencing data. TCRdb used MiXCR to reprocess the PCR reads, holding one entry per CDR3 protein. The sample lists roughly 650,000 distinct CDR3 sequences; about 60% were seen once. Sequenced sample: blood. The receptor source for this set is a girl aged 2 to 10 with multiple sclerosis. Each CDR3 is given with its conserved first and last residue. The D gene is left open where the match is weak. The size entry is marked missing in some rows and otherwise reads once, few, many or a size class.

D gene | clone size | J gene | V gene | CDR3 protein | CDR3 DNA
- | few | TRBJ1-1 | TRBV2 | CASTGNTEAFF | TGTGCCAGCACAGGGAACACTGAAGCTTTCTTT
- | - | TRBJ1-1 | TRBV5-1 | CASSSPPGRMNTEAFF | TGCGCCAGCAGCTCGCCCCCGGGACGGATGAACACTGAAGCTTTCTTT
TRBD1 | - | TRBJ1-1 | TRBV20-1 | CSANRQGATEAFF | TGCAGTGCTAATCGTCAGGGGGCCACTGAAGCTTTCTTT
- | many | TRBJ2-1 | TRBV20-1 | CSARDSRRGREVEQFF | TGCAGTGCTAGAGATTCGAGGCGAGGGAGAGAGGTTGAGCAGTTCTTC
- | few | TRBJ1-1 | TRBV20-1 | CSARDWQGRPEAFF | TGCAGTGCTAGAGATTGGCAGGGAAGGCCTGAAGCTTTCTTT
TRBD1 | - | TRBJ2-7 | TRBV10-2 | CASRVPDRNEQYF | TGCGCCAGCAGAGTCCCGGACAGGAACGAGCAGTACTTC
- | - | TRBJ2-1 | TRBV19 | CASSIKGYEQFF | TGTGCCAGTAGTATCAAGGGGTACGAGCAGTTCTTC
- | - | TRBJ2-7 | TRBV7-4 | CASSLVGARADRSHEQYF | TGTGCCAGCAGCTTAGTAGGCGCCCGAGCCGACAGAAGCCACGAGCAGTACTTC
- | few | TRBJ2-3 | TRBV6-2/TRBV6-3 | CASSYSTAGTDTQYF | TGTGCCAGCAGTTACTCGACGGCTGGCACAGATACGCAGTATTTT
TRBD2 | - | TRBJ2-1 | TRBV6-1 | CASLGQAKSGRSYNEQFF | TGTGCCAGCTTGGGCCAAGCGAAGAGCGGGAGAAGCTACAATGAGCAGTTCTTC
- | few | TRBJ2-3 | TRBV15 | CATSRGGERSDTQYF | TGTGCCACCAGCAGAGGTGGGGAGAGGTCGGATACGCAGTATTTT
- | - | TRBJ1-1 | TRBV12-3/TRBV12-4 | CASSLGGGLENTEAFF | TGTGCCAGCAGTTTAGGCGGGGGGCTCGAGAACACTGAAGCTTTCTTT
- | - | TRBJ2-1 | TRBV9 | CASSVAPSNEQFF | TGTGCCAGCAGCGTAGCACCATCCAATGAGCAGTTCTTC
- | - | TRBJ2-1 | TRBV18 | CASSLGPSIDNEQFF | TGTGCCAGCTCACTGGGACCTTCTATAGACAATGAGCAGTTCTTC
TRBD1 | - | TRBJ1-4 | TRBV29-1 | CSATGTGGEKLFF | TGCAGCGCGACCGGGACAGGGGGAGAAAAACTGTTTTTT
- | - | TRBJ2-1 | TRBV7-2 | CASSPTTRVDLNEQFF | TGTGCCAGCAGCCCCACGACTAGAGTCGACCTCAATGAGCAGTTCTTC